The rows below give T cell receptor beta chains drawn from one sample of a study of T-cell reconstitution after alpha-beta-depleted transplantation in children. Using its own MiXCR run on the PCR reads, TCRdb lists one record per CDR3 protein. The sample lists under 60,000 distinct CDR3 sequences; under 6.5% were seen once. Here the sequenced sample was PBMCs, mostly from graft donor cells, taken 60 days after TCRalphabeta/CD19-depleted stem cell transplant. The receptor source for this set is a female patient younger than 10 who had a stem cell transplant for aplastic anemia, so the T cells may come from the graft donor. The CDR3 runs from the conserved cysteine through the conserved F or W. The order of the fields is D gene, V gene, J gene, clone size, CDR3 DNA, CDR3 protein. The D gene is left open where the match is weak. The size field is filled for only some rows; it gives once, few, many or a size class.

NA	TRBV12-3/TRBV12-4	TRBJ1-6	many	TGTGCCAGCAGTTTAGGGGTGGTGGGTTCGGTCCTCCACTTT	CASSLGVVGSVLHF
NA	TRBV5-1	TRBJ2-3	many	TGCGCCAGCAGCTTGGCCCAGAACACAGATACGCAGTATTTT	CASSLAQNTDTQYF
NA	TRBV20-1	TRBJ1-6	many	TGCAGTGCTACCGACAGGAATAATTCACCCCTCCACTTT	CSATDRNNSPLHF
TRBD2	TRBV20-1	TRBJ2-6	many	TGCAGTGCTTCGACTAGCGGCCTTATCGGGGCCAACGTCCTGACTTTC	CSASTSGLIGANVLTF
TRBD1	TRBV25-1	TRBJ2-5	many	TGTGCCAGCAGTGCCAGGGGACAGGGGCAAGAGACCCAGTACTTC	CASSARGQGQETQYF
TRBD2	TRBV6-5	TRBJ2-7	few	TGTGCCAGCAGTCCCCCCCCGGGGGCCGGGGGGGGGTCCTACGAGCAGTACTTC	CASSPPPGAGGGSYEQYF
TRBD1	TRBV12-3/TRBV12-4	TRBJ1-1	many	TGTGCCAGCAAATACAGGGGGGTGAACACTGAAGCTTTCTTT	CASKYRGVNTEAFF
TRBD2	TRBV15	TRBJ2-1	many	TGTGCCACCAGCAGACTGACGGGTCTAGCGGGTTACTACAATGAGCAGTTCTTC	CATSRLTGLAGYYNEQFF
NA	TRBV7-8	TRBJ1-4	many	TGTGCCAGCAGCCCGAACAGCGGCAAACTGTTTTTT	CASSPNSGKLFF
TRBD1	TRBV24-1	TRBJ2-2	many	TGTGCCACCAGTGAAGGACAGGTCCACCTGACCGGGGAGCTGTTTTTT	CATSEGQVHLTGELFF
TRBD1	TRBV7-2	TRBJ1-1	many	TGTGCCAGCAGCTTCAGGGGGCCGAACACTGAAGCTTTCTTT	CASSFRGPNTEAFF
TRBD2	TRBV6-1	TRBJ2-5	many	TGTGCCAGCAGTCCATCTAGCGGGCGGGAGACCCAGTACTTC	CASSPSSGRETQYF
NA	TRBV28	TRBJ1-1	many	TGTGCCAGCATCCCAACACCGTGGGGCACTGAAGCTTTCTTT	CASIPTPWGTEAFF
NA	TRBV30	TRBJ2-5	many	TGTGCCTGGAGTGCATTGGGGTTGACCCTTGGGATACAAGAGACCCAGTACTTC	CAWSALGLTLGIQETQYF
TRBD1	TRBV7-2	TRBJ1-1	many	TGTGCCAGCAGCCCGGGACAGGGGTCTTACACTGAAGCTTTCTTT	CASSPGQGSYTEAFF
NA	TRBV6-1	TRBJ2-6	many	TGTGCCAGCAGCAGGGAGGTAGACTCTGGGGCCAACGTCCTGACTTTC	CASSREVDSGANVLTF
TRBD2	TRBV5-1	TRBJ2-3	few	TGCGCCAGCAGCCAGTCCAAGCGGGAGGTGGATACGCAGTATTTT	CASSQSKREVDTQYF
TRBD2	TRBV28	TRBJ2-5	medium-sized	TGTGCCAGCAGCACGACTAGCGGCTACCAAGAGACCCAGTACTTC	CASSTTSGYQETQYF
NA	TRBV20-1	TRBJ1-6	many	TGCAGTGCTAGAGATTCGGCAGGATATAATTCACCCCTCCACTTT	CSARDSAGYNSPLHF
NA	TRBV5-4	TRBJ2-1	many	TGTGCCAGCAGCTTGGAGCAGCACAATGAGCAGTTCTTC	CASSLEQHNEQFF
NA	TRBV20-1	TRBJ1-1	many	TGCAGTGCTATACAGAACACTGAAGCTTTCTTT	CSAIQNTEAFF
NA	TRBV11-2	TRBJ2-7	NA	TGTGCCAGCAGCTTAGTTATACAGGGGCGAAGACTAGCAGTCGAGCAGTACTTC	CASSLVIQGRRLAVEQYF
TRBD1	TRBV6-5	TRBJ1-5	many	TGTGCCAGCAGTTCCGGCAGGGGGCGACGGCAGCCCCAGCATTTT	CASSSGRGRRQPQHF
NA	TRBV4-1	TRBJ1-1	many	TGCGCCACCACCGGCCCAGGGATCAGGAGGACTGAAGCTTTCTTT	CATTGPGIRRTEAFF
NA	TRBV5-1	TRBJ1-4	many	TGCGCCAGCAGCGGGGGAGGGGATGAAAAACTGTTTTTT	CASSGGGDEKLFF
TRBD2	TRBV7-2	TRBJ2-7	many	TGTGCCAGCAGCTTATATCGGGGGGCCTACGAGCAGTACTTC	CASSLYRGAYEQYF
NA	TRBV11-3	TRBJ2-3	NA	TGTGCCAGCAGCTTAGGCCGCTCTAGCACAGATACGCAGTATTTT	CASSLGRSSTDTQYF
TRBD1	TRBV29-1	TRBJ1-1	few	TGCAGCGGCGACAGGGGAAACACTGAAGCTTTCTTT	CSGDRGNTEAFF
NA	TRBV5-1	TRBJ1-2	NA	TGCGCCAGCAGCTTAACTATCACAGGGATGGGAGGCTACACCTTC	CASSLTITGMGGYTF
NA	TRBV12-3/TRBV12-4	TRBJ2-2	many	TGTGCCAGCAGTCCCCAGCGGCGGCTGAACACCGGGGAGCTGTTTTTT	CASSPQRRLNTGELFF
NA	TRBV7-8	TRBJ2-1	many	TGTGCCAGCAGCTTAGCGGATAACAGGCACAATGAGCAGTTCTTC	CASSLADNRHNEQFF
TRBD1	TRBV24-1	TRBJ2-1	many	TGTGCCACCAGTGACCCCGGACAGGGGGGCTACCAGGGGCAGTTCTTC	CATSDPGQGGYQGQFF
NA	TRBV6-5	TRBJ1-6	many	TGTGCCAGCAGTCCCGGGGGAACGAGTGCACCCCTCCACTTT	CASSPGGTSAPLHF
TRBD1	TRBV11-2	TRBJ2-5	NA	TGTGCCAGCAGCTCAAGACAGGGACAAGAGACCCAGTACTTC	CASSSRQGQETQYF
TRBD1	TRBV20-1	TRBJ2-7	few	TGCAGTGCTAGCAGGACAGGGTACAACGAGCAGTACTTC	CSASRTGYNEQYF
NA	TRBV29-1	TRBJ1-5	many	TGCAGCGTTCAACAGGGCCGCGATCAGCCCCAGCATTTT	CSVQQGRDQPQHF
NA	TRBV20-1	TRBJ2-3	many	TGCAGTGCTACCGCCCGGGGGCAGACAGATACGCAGTATTTT	CSATARGQTDTQYF
NA	TRBV29-1	TRBJ1-1	medium-sized	TGCAGCGTCGTTAGGTACACTGAAGCTTTCTTT	CSVVRYTEAFF
NA	TRBV2	TRBJ2-7	NA	TGTGCCAGCAGTGGAAACAGCTACGAGCAGTACTTC	CASSGNSYEQYF
TRBD1	TRBV18	TRBJ2-2	NA	TGTGCCAGCTCAGACCGGGACAGGAGTAACGGGGAGCTGTTTTTT	CASSDRDRSNGELFF
TRBD2	TRBV20-1	TRBJ2-1	many	TGCAGTGCTAGAGAGGGAGCGGGGGAGAACAATGAGCAGTTCTTC	CSAREGAGENNEQFF
TRBD2	TRBV12-3/TRBV12-4	TRBJ2-1	few	TGTGCCAGCAGCATATATACGGGGGGGGCCTACAATGAGCAGTTCTTC	CASSIYTGGAYNEQFF
TRBD1	TRBV5-1	TRBJ2-4	NA	TGCGCCAGCAGCTTGAGACAGGGGGAAAACATTCAGTACTTC	CASSLRQGENIQYF
TRBD2	TRBV24-1	TRBJ2-1	few	TGTGCCACCAGTGATTTGAGGCGGGAGGTGTACAATGAGCAGTTCTTC	CATSDLRREVYNEQFF
TRBD2	TRBV20-1	TRBJ2-3	many	TGCAGTGCTCCCACTAGCGGCACAGATACGCAGTATTTT	CSAPTSGTDTQYF
NA	TRBV5-6	TRBJ2-3	many	TGTGCCAGCAGCTTGGAGGGATATACGCAGTATTTT	CASSLEGYTQYF
NA	TRBV20-1	TRBJ1-1	many	TGCAGTGCTAGATTGTCCGGCAGCGGCACTGAAGCTTTCTTT	CSARLSGSGTEAFF
TRBD2	TRBV20-1	TRBJ2-1	many	TGCAGTGCTTTACCGGGACTAGCGGTTGTGAACAATGAGCAGTTCTTC	CSALPGLAVVNNEQFF
NA	TRBV10-3	TRBJ2-3	many	TGTGCCATCAGTGTTCAGGGGACGGTAGATACGCAGTATTTT	CAISVQGTVDTQYF
NA	TRBV19	TRBJ1-5	once	TGTGCCAGTAGTAACACAGGGATGGGGCAGCCCCAGCATTTT	CASSNTGMGQPQHF
TRBD2	TRBV25-1	TRBJ2-1	many	TGTGCCAGCAGTGAATCGGGCAGGCGTACTAGCGGACCCAATGAGCAGTTCTTC	CASSESGRRTSGPNEQFF
NA	TRBV7-2	TRBJ2-7	many	TGTGCCAGCAGCTTGGGCTGGGGCCCAGACTACGAGCAGTACTTC	CASSLGWGPDYEQYF
NA	TRBV5-1	TRBJ1-4	NA	TGCGCCAGCAGCTTAGAGGCCTTTAATGAAAAACTGTTTTTT	CASSLEAFNEKLFF
TRBD1	TRBV6-7	TRBJ2-5	few	TGTGCCAGCAGTTACTCGTGGGACAGGGTAGGAGAGACCCAGTACTTC	CASSYSWDRVGETQYF
NA	TRBV6-5	TRBJ2-5	NA	TGTGCCAGCAGTTACTCGAGCGGCAGCCAAGAGACCCAGTACTTC	CASSYSSGSQETQYF
TRBD2	TRBV12-3/TRBV12-4	TRBJ2-1	many	TGTGCCAGCAAGGTGGCGGGGGGGAATGGTGAGCAGTTCTTC	CASKVAGGNGEQFF
TRBD2	TRBV4-2	TRBJ2-3	many	TGTGCCAGCAGCCCCGCCTTGCGGGTAGCGGGAGGAGACACGCAGTATTTT	CASSPALRVAGGDTQYF
NA	TRBV28	TRBJ2-3	many	TGTGCCAGCAAGGTCCCTTCAACAGATACGCAGTATTTT	CASKVPSTDTQYF
NA	TRBV29-1	TRBJ2-4	many	TGCAGCGTTGGGTGGCCGCGGGTCAGGGCCCTGGAGGAAACCGAAAACATTCAGTACTTC	CSVGWPRVRALEETENIQYF
NA	TRBV14	TRBJ1-5	few	TGTGCCAGCAGCCGAACCCCCGTATGGAGCAATCAGCCCCAGCATTTT	CASSRTPVWSNQPQHF